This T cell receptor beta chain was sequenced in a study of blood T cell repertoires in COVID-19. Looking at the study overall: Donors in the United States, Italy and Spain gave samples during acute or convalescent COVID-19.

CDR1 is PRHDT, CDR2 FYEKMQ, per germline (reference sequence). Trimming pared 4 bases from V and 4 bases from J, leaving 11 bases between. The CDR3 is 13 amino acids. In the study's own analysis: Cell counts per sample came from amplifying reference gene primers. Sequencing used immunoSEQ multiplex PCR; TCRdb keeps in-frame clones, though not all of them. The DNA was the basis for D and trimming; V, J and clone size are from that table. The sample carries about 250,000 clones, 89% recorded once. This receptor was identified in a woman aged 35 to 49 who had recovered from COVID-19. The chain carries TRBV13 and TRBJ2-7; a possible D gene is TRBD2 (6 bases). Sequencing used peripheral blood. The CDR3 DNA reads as TGTGCCAGCAGCTCCGGGACTCGTTACGAGCAGTACTTC. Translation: CASSSGTRYEQYF.